This T cell receptor beta chain comes out of a study of cytomegalovirus exposure and HLA in healthy donors. Primers for the PCR totalled 60 Vbeta and 13 Jbeta. Using immunoSEQ multiplex PCR, the repertoire was profiled, and TCRdb retains in-frame clones only, with some absent. Of a few hundred thousand clones listed, 84% are singletons. Germline CDR1 reads SGHAT; CDR2 reads FQNNGV. V was pared by 1 base and J by 6 bases, with 8 bases of the junction left unmatched. The CDR3 has 17 amino acids. The chain recombines TRBV11-2 with TRBJ2-1; TRBD2 aligns across 11 bases. The source is a woman in her thirties or forties in good health and CMV-seropositive. Material: PBMCs. The CDR3: CASSLVAGTSGRNEQFF. The CDR3, as DNA: TGTGCCAGCAGCTTAGTCGCCGGGACTAGCGGTCGCAATGAGCAGTTCTTC.